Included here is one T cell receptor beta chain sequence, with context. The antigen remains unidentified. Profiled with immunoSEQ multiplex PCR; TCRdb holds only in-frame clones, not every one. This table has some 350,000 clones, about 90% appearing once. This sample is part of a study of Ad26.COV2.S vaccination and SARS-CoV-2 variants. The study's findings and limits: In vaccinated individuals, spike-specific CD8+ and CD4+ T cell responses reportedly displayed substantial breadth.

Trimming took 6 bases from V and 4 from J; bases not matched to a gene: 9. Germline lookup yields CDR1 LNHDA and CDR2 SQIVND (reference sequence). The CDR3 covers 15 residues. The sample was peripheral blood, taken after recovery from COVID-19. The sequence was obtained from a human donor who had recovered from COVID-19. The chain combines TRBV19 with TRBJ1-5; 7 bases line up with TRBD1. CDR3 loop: CASSPTGAGNQPQHF. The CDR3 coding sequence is TGTGCCAGTAGCCCCACAGGGGCTGGGAATCAGCCCCAGCATTTT.